These 24 T cell receptor beta chains came from one sample sequenced in a study of T cells after yellow fever vaccination. Each CDR3 protein is one row after TCRdb ran MiXCR on the 5' RACE reads. In the table there are 300,000 to 400,000 distinct CDR3 sequences, approximately 3.9% of which are singletons. Sequences were derived from PBMCs, sampled 5 days after the yellow fever booster vaccination. These receptor sequences come from a man between 18 and 29 years old who received the YFV17D yellow fever vaccine.

V gene TRBV4-1 combines with J gene TRBJ1-2; D remains unclear. Germline V gives CDR1 MGHRA, CDR2 YSYEKL. The V gene lost 0 bases and the J gene lost 8 bases, with 10 bases spanning the gap. This CDR3 is built from 13 residues. The DNA for the CDR3 is TGCGCCAGCAGCCAAGACAGGATAGGGGGCTACACCTTC. The encoded protein is CASSQDRIGGYTF.

The chain employs TRBV5-1 and TRBJ2-5; D assignment may be TRBD1 or TRBD2 (5 bases each). The germline V gene has CDR1 SGHRS and CDR2 YFSETQ. CDR3 length: 16 residues. V was clipped by 0 bases and J by 2 bases, with 14 bases between them. CDR3 amino acids: CASSLAFGGGQETQYF. The CDR3, as DNA: TGCGCCAGCAGCTTGGCCTTTGGGGGTGGACAAGAGACCCAGTACTTC.

This clonotype was counted ten times or more. The chain employs TRBV4-1 and TRBJ2-7, with 7 nucleotides matching TRBD2. Germline CDR1 and CDR2: MGHRA and YSYEKL. This CDR3 has 15 amino acids. V lost 0 bases to trimming and J lost 4 bases; unmatched junction nucleotides: 6. In nucleotides, the CDR3 is TGCGCCAGCAGCCAAGATCGGGGGAGGGGATACGAGCAGTACTTC. This translates into CASSQDRGRGYEQYF.

This clonotype was observed at least ten times. The chain is built from TRBV5-1 and TRBJ1-2; TRBD1 matches 9 bases. J was trimmed by 8 bases and V by 3 bases; bases with no gene match: 11. The CDR3 has 15 residues. CDR1 and CDR2 from the germline V gene are SGHRS and YFSETQ. Here the CDR3 reads CASSSGTGPGEGYTF. In DNA form, the CDR3 reads TGCGCCAGCAGCTCCGGGACAGGGCCGGGTGAGGGCTACACCTTC.

This chain uses TRBV24-1 with TRBJ2-3; 9 bases line up with TRBD1. This CDR3 is built from 16 residues. Germline CDR1 reads KGHDR; CDR2 reads SFDVKD. With V trimmed by 5 bases and J by 6 bases, 11 bases remained unmatched. CDR3 sequence: CATSGTGGHSWDTQYF. The CDR3 nucleotides read TGTGCCACCAGTGGTACAGGGGGCCATTCTTGGGATACGCAGTATTTT.

This clonotype was counted at least ten times. The rearrangement joins TRBV5-6 to TRBJ2-1; no clear D gene. The germline V gene has CDR1 SGHDT and CDR2 YYEEEE. V was trimmed by 1 base and J by 0 bases, leaving 5 bases between them. This CDR3 region has 14 residues. The CDR3 protein is CASSLFSSYNEQFF. DNA for the CDR3: TGTGCCAGCAGCTTGTTCAGCTCCTACAATGAGCAGTTCTTC.

Only a few counts were recorded for this clonotype. The CDR3 protein is CASSTPGTGRSEAFF. The DNA for the CDR3 is TGTGCCAGCAGTACCCCCGGGACAGGGAGATCTGAAGCTTTCTTT. V is TRBV27 and J is TRBJ1-1; the match to TRBD1 covers 9 bases. V lost 5 bases and J lost 6; bases outside the gene matches: 10. The CDR3 extends over 15 amino acids. From germline, CDR1 is MNHEY and CDR2 SMNVEV (reference sequence).

In this sample, this clonotype turned up a few times. The CDR3, as DNA: TGTGCCAGCAGCGGCGGACAGACGTGGGAGACCCAGTACTTC. Residues: CASSGGQTWETQYF. The gene calls are TRBV5-5 and TRBJ2-5; the D gene is possibly TRBD1 (6 bases). V lost 4 bases, J lost 5 bases, and 15 bases lay in between. Germline lookup yields CDR1 SGHKS and CDR2 YYEKEE (reference sequence). The CDR3 consists of 14 residues.

Ten or more counts support this clonotype. The chain employs TRBV18 and TRBJ2-5, with D maybe TRBD2 (6 bases). V shed 2 bases and J shed 0 bases, with 7 bases lying between them. CDR1 and CDR2 (germline): KGHSH, LQKENI. CDR3 length: 14 amino acids. The CDR3 sequence is CASSPAGNQETQYF. The CDR3 nucleotides read TGTGCCAGCTCACCAGCGGGGAACCAAGAGACCCAGTACTTC.

The genes are TRBV6-6 and TRBJ2-7; D could derive from TRBD1 or TRBD2 (5 bases each). CDR3 length: 15 amino acids. Germline V gene data show CDR1 as MNHNY and CDR2 as SVGAGI (reference sequence). V lost 4 bases, J lost 3 bases, and 16 bases lay in between. The CDR3 sequence: CASSFPGTENYEQYF. The CDR3 bases are TGTGCCAGCAGTTTCCCGGGGACGGAAAACTACGAGCAGTACTTC.

The sample holds a few counts of this clonotype. CDR3 in DNA: TGCGCCAGCAGCCAAGTTCGGGGGGTTCCCTACAATGAGCAGTTCTTC. This sequence encodes CASSQVRGVPYNEQFF. The chain links TRBV4-3 to TRBJ2-1; 7 bases fit TRBD2. V lost 1 base to trimming and J lost 2 bases; unmatched junction nucleotides: 5. Germline CDR1 and CDR2: LGHNA and YSLEER. The length of the CDR3 is 16 residues.

This clonotype was recorded at least ten times. The CDR3 DNA sequence: TGCGCCAGCAGCTTGGGGTTAGCGGGGGCCTACACAGATACGCAGTATTTT. Amino acid sequence: CASSLGLAGAYTDTQYF. The J gene is TRBJ2-3, the V gene TRBV5-1; 9 nucleotides line up with TRBD2. The junction had 7 bases not matched to a gene; V was cut back by 0 bases and J by 2 bases. Per the germline V gene, CDR1 is SGHRS and CDR2 is YFSETQ. This CDR3 is 17 amino acids long.

This clonotype came up a few times. The V and J genes are TRBV24-1 and TRBJ2-3, with TRBD2 matching 10 bases. The V gene's germline CDR1 is KGHDR and CDR2 SFDVKD. This CDR3 contains 17 residues. Trimming cost V 4 bases and J 4 bases; bases outside gene matches: 10. The CDR3 DNA sequence: TGTGCCACCAGTGAGGGGGGGCTAGCGGGGGATTCAGATACGCAGTATTTT. Amino acids: CATSEGGLAGDSDTQYF.

This clonotype showed up just a few times. The chain combines TRBV7-2 with TRBJ1-2; D perhaps matches TRBD1 (6 bases). The CDR3 is 15 amino acids. From germline, CDR1 is SGHTA and CDR2 FQGNSA. V dropped 5 bases and J dropped 4 bases, with 17 bases sitting between them. CDR3 residues: CASSPVGSQGYGYTF. CDR3 DNA: TGTGCCAGCAGCCCCGTTGGCTCACAGGGCTATGGCTACACCTTC.

This clonotype was observed a handful of times. The chain has TRBV30 and TRBJ2-7, with TRBD1 as a possible D gene (6 bases). CDR3 length: 13 residues. With 3 bases removed from V and 2 bases from J, the gap between germline ends came to 11 bases. Germline lookup yields CDR1 GTSNPN and CDR2 SVGIG (reference sequence). The CDR3 is CAWSGDTPYEQYF. DNA of the CDR3: TGTGCCTGGAGCGGGGACACTCCCTACGAGCAGTACTTC.

This clonotype was seen a few times. The rearrangement uses TRBV4-3 and TRBJ2-1; 16 positions agree with TRBD2. Germline-derived CDR1 and CDR2 are LGHNA and YSLEER. J lost 8 bases, V lost 2 bases, and 6 bases had no gene match. This CDR3 has 17 amino acids. The CDR3 loop is CASSQMKGTSGGDEQFF. CDR3 nucleotides: TGCGCCAGCAGCCAAATGAAAGGGACTAGCGGGGGGGATGAGCAGTTCTTC.

The chain recombines TRBV7-9 with TRBJ2-1; D uncertain. V was pared by 0 bases and J by 8 bases, with 17 bases between. The CDR3 spans 16 residues. The germline V gene encodes CDR1 SEHNR and CDR2 FQNEAQ (reference sequence). The DNA of the CDR3 is TGTGCCAGCAGCTTAGCCCCGCCGGAAGGGTTCGATGAGCAGTTCTTC. Its translation is CASSLAPPEGFDEQFF.

This clonotype showed up many times. The gene calls are TRBV6-5 and TRBJ2-5; D is possibly TRBD2 (5 bases). Trimming took off 6 bases at V and 1 base at J, with 12 bases between the two ends. CDR3 length equals 14 residues. CDR1 is MNHEY, CDR2 SVGAGI, per germline. The CDR3 bases are TGTGCCAGCAGCCCGACTAACACCCAAGAGACCCAGTACTTC. Translation gives CASSPTNTQETQYF.

This clonotype was counted a few times. The chain carries TRBV5-1 and TRBJ1-5; D might be TRBD1 (5 bases). The germline V and J ends were trimmed by 0 bases and 2 bases, with 9 bases remaining between them. This CDR3 has 15 amino acids. In germline, CDR1 is SGHRS, CDR2 YFSETQ. The CDR3 DNA follows: TGCGCCAGCAGCTTGGCGGGGGGAGGCAATCAGCCCCAGCATTTT. It specifies CASSLAGGGNQPQHF.

Many counts were recorded for this clonotype. The chain is built from TRBV2 and TRBJ2-1, with TRBD1 matching 10 bases. J lost 10 bases, V lost 5 bases, and 5 bases had no gene match. In germline, CDR1 is SNHLY, CDR2 FYNNEI. The CDR3 consists of 13 residues. The CDR3 DNA reads TGTGCCAGCAGTTGGGACAGGGGACGAGAGCAGTTCTTC. Translated: CASSWDRGREQFF.

This clonotype was seen ten or more times. The chain couples TRBV16 to TRBJ2-7, with no clear D. The CDR3 length is 12 residues. Trimming removed 2 bases at V and 4 bases at J, with 6 bases between. Germline CDR1 KGHSY, CDR2 FQNENV. The CDR3 coding sequence is TGTGCCAGCAGCCAAGAGCCTTACGAGCAGTACTTC. It translates to CASSQEPYEQYF.

There are many counts of this clonotype. This chain links TRBV29-1 with TRBJ1-5; maybe TRBD1 (6 bases). Germline V gene sequence: CDR1 SQVTM, CDR2 ANQGSEA. V lost 5 bases to trimming and J lost 1 base, with 9 bases between them. The CDR3 totals 13 residues. DNA of the CDR3: TGCAGCGTTCGGGGGCCCAGCAATCAGCCCCAGCATTTT. Residues: CSVRGPSNQPQHF.

There are a few counts of this clonotype. Relative to the germline gene, one junction end is altered; a read error may explain this. The chain is built from TRBV5-6 and TRBJ1-1, with D possibly matching TRBD1 (5 bases). The CDR3 runs to 13 residues. From germline, CDR1 is SGHDT and CDR2 YYEEEE. CDR3 sequence reads: CASRLEGYTEAFF. DNA of the CDR3: TGTGCCAGCAGATTGGAGGGGTACACTGAAGCTTTCTTT.

In its sample, this clonotype was seen a few times. This chain connects TRBV11-2 to TRBJ1-6; D possibly corresponds to TRBD1 (5 bases). The V and J ends lost 1 base and 8 bases respectively, with 9 bases between them. The CDR3 spans 14 residues. Germline V gene data show CDR1 as SGHAT and CDR2 as FQNNGV. The CDR3 sequence is CASSLVQGYSPLHF. The CDR3 nucleotides are TGTGCCAGCAGCTTAGTTCAGGGTTATTCACCCCTCCACTTT.